Given below is one T cell receptor beta chain in context. Its antigen is currently unknown. V shed 4 bases and J 12 bases; nucleotides not matched to a gene: 8. CDR1 is KGHDR, CDR2 SFDVKD, per germline. The CDR3 is 12 residues long. The source of the sample is a study of CD4 T cells in relation to SARS-CoV-2 and coronaviruses. Notes on the study in general: SARS-CoV-2-driven expansion was significantly weaker in crossreactive than monoreactive clones.

Deep TCR-beta sequencing used DNA from uncultured naive and memory CD4+ T cells. This table comes from immunoSEQ multiplex PCR, and its TCRdb copy is limited to in-frame clones, with some not included. Of tens of thousands of clones in the sample, approximately 93% were seen once. The unexposed donors gave CD4+ T cells in 2011-2018, prior to COVID-19. Naive and memory CD4+ T cells were separated from cryopreserved PBMCs. The sequence came from a human donor in good health. The sequenced sample consisted of naive CD4+ T cells from PBMCs. Subset noted: naive CD4+ T cells isolated by negative enrichment. The J gene is TRBJ2-7, the V gene TRBV24-1; 7 bases fit TRBD1. The CDR3 bases are TGTGCCACCAGTGACCCCCCGGGACAGACGTACTTC. This gives the protein CATSDPPGQTYF.